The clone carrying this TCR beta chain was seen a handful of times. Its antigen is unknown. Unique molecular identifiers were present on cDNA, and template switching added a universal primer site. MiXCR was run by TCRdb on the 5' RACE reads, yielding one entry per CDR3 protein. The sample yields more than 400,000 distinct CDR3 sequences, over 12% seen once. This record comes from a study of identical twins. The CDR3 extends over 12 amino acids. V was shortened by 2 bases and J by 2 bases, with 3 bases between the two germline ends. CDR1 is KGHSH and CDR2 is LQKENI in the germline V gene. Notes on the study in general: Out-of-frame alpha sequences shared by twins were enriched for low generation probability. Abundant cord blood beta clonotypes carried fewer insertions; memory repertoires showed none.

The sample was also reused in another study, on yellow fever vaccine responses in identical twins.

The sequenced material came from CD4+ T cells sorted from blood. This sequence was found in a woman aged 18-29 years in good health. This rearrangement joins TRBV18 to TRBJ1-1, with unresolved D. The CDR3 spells CASSPANTEAFF. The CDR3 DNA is TGTGCCAGCTCACCAGCTAACACTGAAGCTTTCTTT.